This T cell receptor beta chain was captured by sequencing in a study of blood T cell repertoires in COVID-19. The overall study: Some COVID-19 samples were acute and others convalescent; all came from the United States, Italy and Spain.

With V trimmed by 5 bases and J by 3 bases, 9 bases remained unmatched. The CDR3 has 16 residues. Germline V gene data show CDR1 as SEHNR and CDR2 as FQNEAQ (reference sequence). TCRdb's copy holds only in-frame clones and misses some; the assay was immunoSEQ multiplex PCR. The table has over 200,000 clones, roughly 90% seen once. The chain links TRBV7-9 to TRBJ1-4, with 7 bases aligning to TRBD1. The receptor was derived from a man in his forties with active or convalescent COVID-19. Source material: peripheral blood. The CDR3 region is CASSTEEGAANEKLFF. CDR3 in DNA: TGTGCCAGCAGCACCGAGGAGGGGGCGGCTAATGAAAAACTGTTTTTT. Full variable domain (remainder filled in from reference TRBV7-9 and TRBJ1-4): DTGVSQNPRHKITKRGQNVTFRCDPISEHNRLYWYRQTLGQGPEFLTYFQNEAQLEKSRLLSDRFSAERPKGSFSTLEIQRTEQGDSAMYLCASSTEEGAANEKLFFGSGTQLSVL.